What follows is one T cell receptor beta chain and its context. This entry comes from a study of cytomegalovirus exposure and HLA in healthy donors. The V gene end was trimmed by 4 bases and the J gene end by 5 bases; junction bases not matched to a gene: 14. The CDR3 is 16 residues long. Per germline, CDR1 SGDLS and CDR2 YYNGEE. This PCR relied on a set of 60 Vbeta primers and 13 Jbeta primers. Measured with immunoSEQ multiplex PCR; TCRdb has only the in-frame clones, and not every one. This table holds 100,000 to 150,000 clones, roughly 80% found once. The source of this sequence is a woman aged 35 to 49 in good health and CMV-seropositive. Sequencing input: PBMCs. The chain couples TRBV9 to TRBJ1-2, with TRBD1 matching 7 bases. The DNA for the CDR3 is TGTGCCAGCAGCATGCATAGAATTGGGACAGAATATGGCTACACCTTC. Its protein is CASSMHRIGTEYGYTF.